This T cell receptor (beta chain) came from a study of blood T cell repertoires in COVID-19. For the study at large: Italy, Spain and the United States were the sources of the convalescent and acute COVID-19 samples. Sample material is recorded as cDNA or gDNA derived from T cells, B-cell-depleted T cells, or PBMCs.

Clinical history as reported by participants underpinned cohort assignment. The method was immunoSEQ multiplex PCR; TCRdb's version includes in-frame clones alone and lacks a portion of them. This table holds approximately 480,000 clones, 75% to 90% found once. The clonotype originates from a woman aged 18-30 years who had recovered from COVID-19. Sequenced sample: PBMCs or T cells enriched from blood (not recorded which).

The CDR3: CASSLVRTTRPGGNTIYF. In DNA, the CDR3 is TGTGCCAGCAGCTTAGTGAGGACAACACGCCCCGGTGGAAACACCATATATTTT. The chain couples TRBV11-2 to TRBJ1-3, with a tentative D call TRBD1 (5 bases). Per the germline V gene, CDR1 is SGHAT and CDR2 is FQNNGV. This CDR3 contains 18 residues. The ends were cut back, 1 base at V and 3 bases at J, with 19 bases in the middle.